The present TCR beta chain was sequenced within a study of cytomegalovirus exposure and HLA in healthy donors. The primer mix had 60 Vbeta and 13 Jbeta primers. Produced via immunoSEQ multiplex PCR; TCRdb's table is partial and in-frame only. Here the sample spans about 170,000 clones, approximately 84% being singletons. A single count supports this clone. Trimming took 5 bases from V and 5 from J; bases not matched to a gene: 9. This CDR3 region has 15 residues. Germline CDR1 reads MDHEN; CDR2 reads SYDVKM. Sequencing was performed on PBMCs. The V call is TRBV28, the J call TRBJ2-7; 10 bases line up with TRBD2. The TCR was taken from a man between 18 and 29 years old in good health and CMV-seropositive. This chain's CDR3 is CASSSPSSGGNEQYF. The CDR3, as DNA: TGTGCCAGCAGTAGTCCCTCTAGCGGGGGCAACGAGCAGTACTTC.